This T cell receptor beta chain stems from a study of blood T cell repertoires in COVID-19. This CDR3 has 18 residues. The V segment lost 3 bases and the J segment 5 bases; nucleotides outside the gene matches: 16. The V gene's germline CDR1 is KGHDR and CDR2 SFDVKD. Using immunoSEQ multiplex PCR, the repertoire was profiled, and TCRdb retains in-frame clones only, with some absent. Of some 200,000 clones in the sample, almost 85% were seen once. The sequence came from a woman between 35 and 50 years old with acute or convalescent COVID-19. The chain links TRBV24-1 to TRBJ2-3; 7 bases agree with TRBD1. Specimen: peripheral blood. CDR3 residues: CATSDAAPPRQGLDTQYF. As DNA, the CDR3 is TGTGCCACCAGTGATGCCGCTCCCCCAAGACAGGGATTAGATACGCAGTATTTT.